These 30 T cell receptor beta chains were sequenced from one sample in a study of T-cell memory formation after mild COVID-19. TCRdb re-called the 5' RACE reads with MiXCR, one entry per CDR3 protein. The sample holds some 190,000 distinct CDR3 sequences, around 18% seen once. The sequencing sample was made of PBMCs or a T cell subset sorted from them (not recorded which). The receptors here all came from an adult woman who had mild COVID-19 (a few samples of this study predate the infection). Cell type and time point are not known.

In this sample, this clonotype turned up a few times. This chain joins TRBV12-3 or TRBV12-4 and TRBJ1-5; D gene ambiguous. Trimming took off 0 bases at V and 2 bases at J, with 5 bases between the two ends. The CDR3 length is 14 residues. CDR3 sequence reads: CASSLALGNQPQHF. The CDR3 bases are TGTGCCAGCAGTTTAGCTCTGGGCAATCAGCCCCAGCATTTT.

The J gene is TRBJ1-5, the V gene TRBV6-5; 10 positions agree with TRBD1. Per germline, CDR1 MNHEY and CDR2 SVGAGI. This CDR3 spans 15 amino acids. The V gene end was trimmed by 0 bases and the J gene end by 5 bases; junction bases not matched to a gene: 1. CDR3: CASSYSGTGDQPQHF. For the CDR3, the DNA is TGTGCCAGCAGTTACTCCGGGACAGGGGATCAGCCCCAGCATTTT.

The V gene is TRBV9, the J gene TRBJ2-2, with no clear D. The CDR3 runs 13 residues. V was clipped by 3 bases and J by 5 bases, with 8 bases between them. CDR1 SGDLS and CDR2 YYNGEE come from the germline V gene. The CDR3 here is CASSAFPTGELFF. CDR3 nucleotide sequence: TGTGCCAGCAGCGCTTTTCCTACCGGGGAGCTGTTTTTT.

This clonotype appeared many times. The rearrangement uses TRBV28 and TRBJ1-1; 9 nucleotides align to TRBD1. This CDR3 region has 15 residues. V lost 4 bases to trimming and J lost 5 bases; unmatched junction nucleotides: 8. Germline V lookup: CDR1 MDHEN, CDR2 SYDVKM. CDR3: CASSSLQGARTEAFF. Here the CDR3 DNA reads TGTGCCAGCAGTTCCCTACAGGGGGCGCGGACTGAAGCTTTCTTT.

The chain combines TRBV18 with TRBJ2-7, with 12 bases fitting TRBD2. Germline V CDR1 and CDR2: KGHSH, LQKENI. CDR3 length equals 15 residues. Trimming cost V 7 bases and J 2 bases; bases outside gene matches: 6. CDR3 residues: CASLATSGGTYEQYF. The CDR3 coding sequence is TGTGCCAGCTTAGCGACTAGCGGGGGAACCTACGAGCAGTACTTC.

This clonotype was counted between two and nine times. The chain has TRBV5-1 and TRBJ2-2, with 11 bases identical to TRBD2. Germline CDR1 is SGHRS and CDR2 is YFSETQ. This CDR3 comprises 16 residues. The trim removed 4 bases at V and 2 bases at J, leaving 4 bases unmatched. The CDR3 reads CASSILAGANTGELFF. CDR3 sequence (DNA): TGCGCCAGCAGCATACTAGCGGGGGCTAACACCGGGGAGCTGTTTTTT.

This clonotype was seen a few times. This sequence joins TRBV7-3 and TRBJ2-3, with D unresolved. The CDR3 runs 13 residues. V gave up 3 bases and J gave up 2 bases, with 6 bases separating them. Germline-derived CDR1 and CDR2 are SGHTA and FQGTGA. As DNA, the CDR3 is TGTGCCAGCAGCTTCGCAGTCACAGATACGCAGTATTTT. Its translation is CASSFAVTDTQYF. The variable domain in full, with the rest retrieved from reference TRBV7-3 and TRBJ2-3, is GAGVSQTPSNKVTEKGKYVELRCDPISGHTALYWYRQSLGQGPEFLIYFQGTGAADDSGLPNDRFFAVRPEGSVSTLKIQRTERGDSAVYLCASSFAVTDTQYFGPGTRLTVL.

V and J are TRBV6-4 and TRBJ2-2; D is undetermined. The germline gives CDR1 MRHNA, CDR2 SNTAGT. The CDR3 loop spans 14 amino acids. Trimming stripped 2 bases from V and 6 bases from J, with 10 bases between. The CDR3: CASSDETYAGELFF. The CDR3 DNA reads TGTGCCAGCAGTGACGAGACATACGCCGGGGAGCTGTTTTTT.

The chain has TRBV6-1 and TRBJ1-4; unclear D gene. This CDR3 is built from 14 residues. The V gene's germline CDR1 is MNHNS and CDR2 SASEGT. Between the trimmed V and J ends, which lost 8 bases and 6 bases, there was a span of 16 bases. CDR3 amino acids: CASFSDEGDEKLFF. In nucleotides, the CDR3 is TGTGCCAGCTTTTCAGATGAGGGAGATGAAAAACTGTTTTTT.

This clonotype occurred a few times. The J gene is TRBJ2-2, the V gene TRBV11-3; TRBD2 might be the D (6 bases). This CDR3 has 16 residues. Germline CDR1 is SGHNT and CDR2 is YENEEA. V was cut by 5 bases and J by 3 bases, with 16 bases left in between. CDR3 amino acids: CASSPGDLRDTGELFF. Here the CDR3 DNA reads TGTGCCAGCAGCCCCGGGGACTTGAGGGACACCGGGGAGCTGTTTTTT.

This clonotype was found a few times. This rearrangement joins TRBV29-1 to TRBJ1-5; D possibly corresponds to TRBD1 (5 bases). Looked up from germline, CDR1 is SQVTM and CDR2 is ANQGSEA. CDR3 length equals 13 residues. V lost 2 bases, J lost 9 bases, and 14 bases lay in between. The CDR3 region is CSVEYEGNGPQHF. CDR3 coding DNA: TGCAGCGTTGAATACGAGGGGAACGGGCCCCAGCATTTT. Looking up the rest from reference TRBV29-1 and TRBJ1-5 gives the full variable domain: SAVISQKPSRDICQRGTSLTIQCQVDSQVTMMFWYRQQPGQSLTLIATANQGSEATYESGFVIDKFPISRPNLTFSTLTVSNMSPEDSSIYLCSVEYEGNGPQHFGDGTRLSIL.

The sample holds many counts of this clonotype. The rearrangement links TRBV5-1 to TRBJ1-1; no reliable D call. V lost 0 bases and J 0 bases, leaving 3 bases between the germline ends. The CDR3 consists of 13 residues. Germline CDR1 SGHRS, CDR2 YFSETQ. In DNA form, the CDR3 reads TGCGCCAGCAGCTTGGTCGTGAACACTGAAGCTTTCTTT. Protein product: CASSLVVNTEAFF.

This clonotype was seen only a few times. The V gene is TRBV5-1, the J gene TRBJ2-7, with 9 bases matching TRBD1. Losses at the gene ends were 2 bases for V and 3 bases for J; bases not matched to a gene: 9. Germline CDR1 and CDR2: SGHRS and YFSETQ. The CDR3 has 16 amino acids. The CDR3 bases are TGCGCCAGCAGCTTAAACCCGGGACAGGGATTCTACGAGCAGTACTTC. Amino acids: CASSLNPGQGFYEQYF.

This clonotype was seen a few times. The gene calls are TRBV7-9 and TRBJ2-7; D unresolved. The CDR3 consists of 12 residues. Trimming left V 5 bases short and J 6 bases short, with 11 bases between. From germline, CDR1 is SEHNR and CDR2 FQNEAQ (reference sequence). Written as DNA, the CDR3 is TGTGCCAGCAGCAGTGAGAGTTCCGAGCAGTACTTC. This encodes CASSSESSEQYF. The entire variable domain, with the rest obtained from reference TRBV7-9 and TRBJ2-7, is as follows: DTGVSQNPRHKITKRGQNVTFRCDPISEHNRLYWYRQTLGQGPEFLTYFQNEAQLEKSRLLSDRFSAERPKGSFSTLEIQRTEQGDSAMYLCASSSESSEQYFGPGTRLTVT.

Remarks on this clonotype: The junction and the germline gene differ at one end; a read error may be behind it. This chain uses TRBV5-1 with TRBJ2-3; 8 bases agree with TRBD1. The CDR3 spans 15 residues. CDR1 and CDR2 from the germline V gene are SGHRS and YFSETQ. CDR3 sequence (DNA): TGCGCCAGCAACTTGGGGCAGGGGGCAACAGATACGCAGTATTTT. This codes for CASNLGQGATDTQYF.

The chain joins TRBV6-5 to TRBJ2-3, with TRBD2 matching 8 bases. V lost 5 bases and J lost 3; bases outside the gene matches: 10. There are 16 residues in the CDR3. The germline CDR1 and CDR2 sequences are MNHEY and SVGAGI. The chain's CDR3 is CASSPWSGSSTDTQYF. CDR3 in DNA: TGTGCCAGCAGTCCCTGGAGCGGGAGTAGTACAGATACGCAGTATTTT.

For this clonotype: It is unclear where the CDR3 begins or ends on the DNA, so no DNA is shown, and the CDR3 is as TCRdb lists it. The chain has TRBV4-1 and TRBJ2-3; the table's D gene call, TRBD2, was not cross checked with the DNA. With termini counted, the CDR3 has 16 amino acids. Germline assignment: CDR1 MGHRA and CDR2 YSYEKL. CDR3 sequence: CASSQDYFRGHSAAEF.

The chain joins TRBV20-1 to TRBJ2-7, with 7 bases identical to TRBD1. This CDR3 contains 14 residues. After removal of 6 bases from V and 2 bases from J, the junction contained 10 bases not matched to a gene. The V gene's germline CDR1 is DFQATT and CDR2 SNEGSKA (reference sequence). The CDR3 here is CSAYGGQGAYEQYF. As DNA, the CDR3 is TGCAGTGCATACGGTGGGCAGGGGGCCTACGAGCAGTACTTC.

This chain joins TRBV7-9 and TRBJ1-1, with TRBD1 matching 8 bases. V shed 1 base, J shed 7 bases, and the junction held 8 bases outside the gene matches. The CDR3 is 15 amino acids. The germline CDR1 and CDR2 sequences are SEHNR and FQNEAQ (reference sequence). The CDR3: CASSLETGVMREAFF. DNA for the CDR3: TGTGCCAGCAGCTTAGAGACAGGGGTGATGCGTGAAGCTTTCTTT.

In this sample, this clonotype turned up a few times. The CDR3 loop reads CATSDATGRQNTDTQYF. CDR3 bases: TGTGCCACCAGTGACGCGACAGGGCGACAAAACACAGATACGCAGTATTTT. The rearrangement links TRBV24-1 to TRBJ2-3; the match to TRBD1 covers 7 bases. Germline CDR1 is KGHDR and CDR2 is SFDVKD. The CDR3 has 17 residues. J lost 2 bases, V lost 4 bases, and 11 bases had no gene match.

This clonotype was detected only a few times. The chain has TRBV7-8 and TRBJ2-5; 7 nucleotides agree with TRBD1. The CDR3 runs 13 residues. Germline CDR1 reads SGHVS; CDR2 reads FQNEAQ. J lost 3 bases, V lost 3 bases, and 1 base had no gene match. CDR3 region: CASSFDREETQYF. In DNA, the CDR3 is TGTGCCAGCAGCTTTGACAGGGAAGAGACCCAGTACTTC.

The chain recombines TRBV12-3 or TRBV12-4 with TRBJ2-1, with D perhaps matching TRBD2 (6 bases). CDR3 size: 12 residues. Deletions cut 7 bases from V and 7 bases from J, with 11 bases between. CDR3 in amino acids: CASTGGGNEQFF. As DNA, the CDR3 is TGTGCCAGCACCGGAGGAGGGAATGAGCAGTTCTTC.

The gene calls are TRBV4-1 and TRBJ1-2; perhaps TRBD1 as D (5 bases). Trimming took 1 base from V and 6 from J, leaving 18 bases between them. The CDR3 runs to 16 residues. Germline V gene data show CDR1 as MGHRA and CDR2 as YSYEKL. The CDR3 nucleotides read TGCGCCAGCAGCCAAGTCATACGCCAGGGAAAGAATGGCTACACCTTC. The encoded protein is CASSQVIRQGKNGYTF.

This clonotype was observed a handful of times. J is TRBJ1-1 and V is TRBV20-1, with D perhaps TRBD1 (5 bases). The V gene lost 6 bases and the J gene lost 5 bases, with 13 bases spanning the gap. CDR1 and CDR2 from the germline V gene are DFQATT and SNEGSKA (reference sequence). The CDR3 loop spans 12 amino acids. CDR3 DNA: TGCAGTGCAGAAAGGGGCAATACTGAAGCTTTCTTT. This gives the protein CSAERGNTEAFF.

At least ten counts were recorded for this clonotype. The CDR3 protein is CASRNMNTEAFF. Here the CDR3 DNA reads TGTGCCAGCAGAAATATGAACACTGAAGCTTTCTTT. This sequence joins TRBV6-5 and TRBJ1-1; no reliable D call. The V end was cut by 6 bases, the J end by 0 bases, with 5 bases between. Per germline, CDR1 MNHEY and CDR2 SVGAGI. The CDR3 loop spans 12 amino acids.

Only a few counts were recorded for this clonotype. CDR3 sequence (DNA): TGTGCCAGCAGCCCCGGGACTAGCGGGGGCACAGATACGCAGTATTTT. It encodes CASSPGTSGGTDTQYF. The V gene is TRBV4-2, the J gene TRBJ2-3, with 13 bases that match TRBD2. Germline CDR1 and CDR2: LGHNA and YNFKEQ. The CDR3 sequence is 16 residues long. Germline trimming cut 4 bases from V and 1 base from J; bases unmatched to any gene: 2.

The genes are TRBV7-2 and TRBJ2-3; the D gene is possibly TRBD1 (5 bases). CDR3 size: 15 residues. V was pared by 7 bases and J by 3 bases, with 17 bases between. The germline V gene has CDR1 SGHTA and CDR2 FQGNSA. This CDR3 reads CASTPGRAGTDTQYF. In DNA, the CDR3 is TGTGCCAGCACCCCTGGCAGGGCAGGTACAGATACGCAGTATTTT.

CDR3 loop: CASSSWDSYGYTF. The DNA for the CDR3 is TGCGCCAGCAGCTCGTGGGACAGCTATGGCTACACCTTC. The genes are TRBV5-1 and TRBJ1-2; 7 bases match TRBD1. CDR3 length: 13 amino acids. Germline V CDR1 and CDR2: SGHRS, YFSETQ. V lost 3 bases to trimming and J lost 4 bases; unmatched junction nucleotides: 3.

V and J are TRBV5-5 and TRBJ1-2; D perhaps matches TRBD1 (5 bases). Germline CDR1 is SGHKS and CDR2 is YYEKEE (reference sequence). The length of the CDR3 is 15 residues. V shed 6 bases and J shed 4 bases, with 19 bases lying between them. The CDR3 coding sequence is TGTGCCAGCACCGCCGCAGGGAGTGGTGGCTATGGCTACACCTTC. The encoded protein is CASTAAGSGGYGYTF.

This clonotype has just a few counts. The chain combines TRBV5-1 with TRBJ1-1; D not certain. Germline values: CDR1 SGHRS, CDR2 YFSETQ. The CDR3 has 15 amino acids. With 0 bases removed from V and 1 base from J, the gap between germline ends came to 10 bases. The CDR3 DNA reads as TGCGCCAGCAGCTTGGTGGCAAACTCGAACACTGAAGCTTTCTTT. Translating gives CASSLVANSNTEAFF.